This TCR beta chain came from a study of blood T cell repertoires in COVID-19. Study context: Italy, Spain and the United States were the sources of the convalescent and acute COVID-19 samples. Sources were T cells, B-cell-depleted T cells, or PBMCs; the material itself was cDNA or gDNA.

The length of the CDR3 is 14 residues. V was trimmed by 4 bases and J by 11 bases, leaving 18 bases between them. Looked up from germline, CDR1 is GTSNPN and CDR2 is SVGIG (reference sequence). In the original analysis: Reference gene primer amplification yielded estimated nucleated cell counts. Repertoires were generated with immunoSEQ multiplex PCR, while TCRdb's copy carries only in-frame clones and drops some. The V and J calls and clone size were taken over from that table, and D and trimming were inferred from the DNA. The sample yields just over 95,000 clones, approximately 90% seen once. This rearrangement joins TRBV30 to TRBJ1-6; a possible D gene is TRBD1 (5 bases). Material: peripheral blood. The origin of this receptor is a human donor in a cohort sampled during active COVID-19. The CDR3, as DNA: TGTGCCTGGATCGCCGCAGGGAGGTATGCACCCCTCCACTTT. Protein product: CAWIAAGRYAPLHF.